This TCR beta chain was found in a study of technical replicates of blood from four donors. Some clones are missing from TCRdb's copy, which holds only in-frame ones; the method was immunoSEQ multiplex PCR. The repertoire holds tens of thousands of clones, with about 81% as singletons. This CDR3 has 16 residues. Trimming removed 0 bases at V and 6 bases at J, with 16 bases between. Per germline, CDR1 MNHEY and CDR2 SVGAGI. The sequenced sample was PBMCs. This TCR was sampled from a human donor in good health. Some clones in this sample may be carry-over from other donors' samples. The genes are TRBV6-5 and TRBJ2-3, with D perhaps TRBD2 (5 bases). The CDR3 sequence: CASSYSRRADKDTQYF. CDR3 bases: TGTGCCAGCAGTTACTCCCGGCGAGCGGATAAGGATACGCAGTATTTT.